Listed below are T cell receptor beta chains from one sample, sequenced in a study of blood T cell repertoires in COVID-19. The table came from immunoSEQ multiplex PCR; TCRdb's copy has only in-frame clones and leaves some out. Of over 95,000 clones listed, around 84% are singletons. Material for sequencing was peripheral blood. These receptors were collected from a man aged 40-55 years with acute or convalescent COVID-19. Both conserved end residues are trimmed from each CDR3.

TRBV19 | ASSIGSGGAGVVSRDTQY
TRBV19 | ASSNTGGAWTEAF
TRBV6-2/TRBV6-3 | ASSYRWQDSTDTQY
TRBV7-9 | ASSLVIGEGFVGANVLT
TRBV19 | ASSARVGADTQY
TRBV9 | ASSVWDSKGEAF
TRBV4-2 | ASSQEIRGSEQY
TRBV4-3 | ASSQLRPIGQDSYEQY
TRBV30 | AWAPGQGWARAF
TRBV6-5 | ASRGQGGQPQH
TRBV19 | ASSPQATTGNQPQH
TRBV7-2 | ASSPSSGVRDEAF
TRBV20-1 | SASAARGGDEQY
TRBV3-1/TRBV3-2 | ASSQSELAGKNEQF
TRBV13 | ASSLGRGNIQY
TRBV30 | AWSLQGWYTYEQY
TRBV12-3/TRBV12-4 | ASSLGEGSEQY
TRBV10-3 | AIRPGLAGGADTQY
TRBV5-1 | ASSVGGNHEQY
TRBV7-2 | ASSLFPDKEAF
TRBV25-1 | ASSEPGQGNTEAF
TRBV25-1 | ASSEIAVETQY
TRBV5-1 | ASSFTYKETQY
TRBV10-3 | AISEPSGGSDTQY
TRBV7-3 | ASSLLAAPGGYT
TRBV4-3 | ASSPGGGRHTDTQY
TRBV30 | AWEKGQASTDTQY
TRBV11-1 | ASSLGKRGTPETQY
TRBV2 | ASSARGLNNSPLH
TRBV19 | ASSLRDSMNSPLH
TRBV5-1 | ASSTGTGGPYNEQF
TRBV5-6 | ASSFTSGGAGTDTQY
TRBV10-1 | ASSEDTSGNTIY
TRBV19 | ASQRSGNQPQH
TRBV4-1 | ASSLTRLGRETQY
TRBV4-3 | ASSQVRELNYGYT
TRBV6-5 | ASSPTSGGYNEQF
TRBV30 | AWTKGPAYEQY
TRBV6-5 | ASSFSSGANTGELF
TRBV9 | ASSGGGGTGELF
TRBV7-2 | ASSLVTGTEAF
TRBV18 | ASRPRLGSGTDTQY
TRBV15 | ATSEGRISGNTIY
TRBV10-3 | AISEGGGRSIQY
TRBV9 | ASSVDSNQGRYNEQF
TRBV12-3/TRBV12-4 | ASRIGLNYGYT
TRBV2 | ASSEDLDSNNQPQH
TRBV13 | ASSSLPQGATGELF
TRBV2 | ASSESLAGPAETQY
TRBV4-1 | ASSQDGSYGYT
TRBV6-1 | ASSEALLGRSEKLF
TRBV6-1 | ASSDFRKLF
TRBV3-1/TRBV3-2 | ASSRHTGTSQETQY
TRBV9 | ASSVDPGRQPQH
TRBV3-1/TRBV3-2 | ASSQSAVSGGLAKNIQY
TRBV6-5 | ASNEGGDGYT
TRBV21-1 | ASSKVGQGATNEKLF
TRBV4-1 | ASSQDRGHINQPQH
TRBV4-1 | ASSQEADGTGSYEQY